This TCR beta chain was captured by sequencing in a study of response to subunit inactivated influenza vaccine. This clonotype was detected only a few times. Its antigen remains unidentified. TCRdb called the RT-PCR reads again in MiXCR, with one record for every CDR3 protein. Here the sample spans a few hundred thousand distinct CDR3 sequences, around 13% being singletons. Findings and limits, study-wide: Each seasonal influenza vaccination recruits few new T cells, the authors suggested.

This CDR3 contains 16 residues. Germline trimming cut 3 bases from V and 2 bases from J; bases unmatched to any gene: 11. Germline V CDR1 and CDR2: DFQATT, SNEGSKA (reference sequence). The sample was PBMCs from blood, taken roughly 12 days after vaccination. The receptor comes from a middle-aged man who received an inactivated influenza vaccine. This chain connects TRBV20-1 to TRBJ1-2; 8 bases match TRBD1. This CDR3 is CSASPFGQGENYGYTF. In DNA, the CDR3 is TGCAGTGCTAGCCCTTTTGGACAGGGCGAGAACTATGGCTACACCTTC.